These 4 T cell receptor beta chains came from one sample sequenced in a study of blood T cell repertoires in COVID-19. Generated by immunoSEQ multiplex PCR, the TCRdb table keeps only in-frame clones and is missing some. The table lists about 160,000 clones, around 74% of them singletons. The specimen was peripheral blood. These receptors all stem from a man aged 65 to 85 with acute or convalescent COVID-19.

The chain recombines TRBV12-3 or TRBV12-4 with TRBJ1-3; D remains unclear. The CDR3 extends over 12 amino acids. The V end was cut by 6 bases, the J end by 9 bases, with 12 bases between. This CDR3 is CASRPTSGTIYF. The DNA for the CDR3 is TGTGCCAGCAGGCCAACTTCGGGCACCATATATTTT.

The V and J genes are TRBV28 and TRBJ2-7; 7 bases agree with TRBD2. Germline loops: CDR1 MDHEN, CDR2 SYDVKM. The CDR3 is 14 residues long. J lost 3 bases, V lost 3 bases, and 5 bases had no gene match. The CDR3 sequence: CASSFLRGNYEQYF. CDR3 coding DNA: TGTGCCAGCAGTTTCTTGCGGGGGAACTACGAGCAGTACTTC.

V gene TRBV30 combines with J gene TRBJ1-5; no reliable D call. The CDR3 totals 13 residues. V lost 3 bases and J lost 5, with 11 bases in between. Germline loops: CDR1 GTSNPN, CDR2 SVGIG (reference sequence). The CDR3 here is CAWSSTLYQPQHF. The CDR3 nucleotides read TGTGCCTGGAGCAGTACGCTTTATCAGCCCCAGCATTTT. Together with reference TRBV30 and TRBJ1-5, the CDR3 gives the full variable domain: SQTIHQWPATLVQPVGSPLSLECTVEGTSNPNLYWYRQAAGRGLQLLFYSVGIGQISSEVPQNLSASRPQDRQFILSSKKLLLSDSGFYLCAWSSTLYQPQHFGDGTRLSIL.

The V and J genes are TRBV5-4 and TRBJ2-1, with TRBD2 identical over 7 bases. V was pared by 5 bases and J by 0 bases, with 5 bases of the junction left unmatched. CDR1 and CDR2 (germline): SGHNT, YYREEE (reference sequence). This CDR3 region has 15 residues. The CDR3 sequence: CASRSGLPSYNEQFF. The CDR3 region has the DNA TGTGCCAGCAGGTCGGGACTACCCTCCTACAATGAGCAGTTCTTC. Looking up the rest from reference TRBV5-4 and TRBJ2-1 gives the full variable domain: ETGVTQSPTHLIKTRGQQVTLRCSSQSGHNTVSWYQQALGQGPQFIFQYYREEENGRGNFPPRFSGLQFPNYSSELNVNALELDDSALYLCASRSGLPSYNEQFFGPGTRLTVL.